This entry is about one T cell receptor beta chain. Its antigen is not known. Clones were read by immunoSEQ multiplex PCR, and TCRdb kept only the in-frame ones, dropping some. The sample lists approximately 1.4 million clones; roughly 98% were seen once. This specimen comes from a study of shared clonotypes between healthy human individuals. Study-wide points: In this cohort, only blood was sampled, and tissue repertoires likely differ. It was the non-shared clonotypes that had lower generation probabilities than clonotypes shared by all four donors. The low donor count limited represented genetic and exposure-history diversity.

The CDR3 loop spans 14 amino acids. V lost 6 bases and J 2 bases, leaving 14 bases between the germline ends. In germline, CDR1 is MNHNY, CDR2 SVGAGI (reference sequence). The TCR originated in a man between 25 and 39 years old in good health. The chain has TRBV6-6 and TRBJ2-7; D perhaps matches TRBD1 (5 bases). Input material: naive CD4+ T cells sorted from blood. Specified subset: CD45RA+ positively selected. CDR3 DNA sequence: TGTGCCAGCAGCCCGGACACCCAACCCTACGAGCAGTACTTC. Its translation is CASSPDTQPYEQYF.